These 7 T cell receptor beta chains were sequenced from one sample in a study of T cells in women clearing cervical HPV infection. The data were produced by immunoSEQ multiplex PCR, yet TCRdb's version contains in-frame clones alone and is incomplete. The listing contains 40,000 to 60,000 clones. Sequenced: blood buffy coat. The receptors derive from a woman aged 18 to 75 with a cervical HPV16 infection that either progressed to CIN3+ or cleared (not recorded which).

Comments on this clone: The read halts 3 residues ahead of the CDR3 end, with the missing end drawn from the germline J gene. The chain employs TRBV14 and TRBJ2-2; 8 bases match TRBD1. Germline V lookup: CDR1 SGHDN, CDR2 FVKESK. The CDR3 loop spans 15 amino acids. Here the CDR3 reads CASSRRQGNNSPLFF. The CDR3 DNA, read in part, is TGTGCCAGCAGCCGTCGACAGGGGAATAATTCACCG. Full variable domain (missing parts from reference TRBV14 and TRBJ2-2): EAGVTQFPSHSVIEKGQTVTLRCDPISGHDNLYWYRRVMGKEIKFLLHFVKESKQDESGMPNNRFLAERTGGTYSTLKVQPAELEDSGVYFCASSRRQGNNSPLFFGEGSRLTVL.

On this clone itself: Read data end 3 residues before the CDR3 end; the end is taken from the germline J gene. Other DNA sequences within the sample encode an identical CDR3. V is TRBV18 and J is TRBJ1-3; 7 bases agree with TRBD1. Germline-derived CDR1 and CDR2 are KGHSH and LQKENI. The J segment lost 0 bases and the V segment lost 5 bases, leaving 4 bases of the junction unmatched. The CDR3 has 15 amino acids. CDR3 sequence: CASSWDSRSGNTIYF. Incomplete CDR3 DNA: TGTGCCAGCTCATGGGACAGCCGCTCTGGAAACACC.

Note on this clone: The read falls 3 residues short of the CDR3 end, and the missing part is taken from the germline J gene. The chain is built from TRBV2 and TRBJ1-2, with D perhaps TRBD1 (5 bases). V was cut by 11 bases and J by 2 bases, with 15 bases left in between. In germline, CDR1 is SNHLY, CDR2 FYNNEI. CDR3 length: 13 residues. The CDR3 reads CAEQETQNYGYTF. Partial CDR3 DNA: TGTGCCGAACAGGAAACGCAAAACTATGGC. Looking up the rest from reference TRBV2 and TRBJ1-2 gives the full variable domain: EPEVTQTPSHQVTQMGQEVILRCVPISNHLYFYWYRQILGQKVEFLVSFYNNEISEKSEIFDDQFSVERPDGSNFTLKIRSTKLEDSAMYFCAEQETQNYGYTFGSGTRLTVV.

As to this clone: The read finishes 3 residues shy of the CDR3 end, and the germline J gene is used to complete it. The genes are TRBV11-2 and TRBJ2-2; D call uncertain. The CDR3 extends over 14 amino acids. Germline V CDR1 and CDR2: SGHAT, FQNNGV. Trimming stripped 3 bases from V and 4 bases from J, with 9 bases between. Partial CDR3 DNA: TGTGCCAGCAGCTTTGGCCTTTCCACCGGGGAG. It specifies CASSFGLSTGE. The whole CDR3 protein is CASSFGLSTGELFF.

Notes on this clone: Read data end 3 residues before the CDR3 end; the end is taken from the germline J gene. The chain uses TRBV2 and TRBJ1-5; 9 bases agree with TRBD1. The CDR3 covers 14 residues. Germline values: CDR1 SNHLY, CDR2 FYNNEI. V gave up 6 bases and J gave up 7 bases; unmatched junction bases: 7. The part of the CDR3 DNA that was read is TGTGCCAGCAGCGGGGACAGGGAAGGACAGCCC. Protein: CASSGDREGQP. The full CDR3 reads CASSGDREGQPQHF.

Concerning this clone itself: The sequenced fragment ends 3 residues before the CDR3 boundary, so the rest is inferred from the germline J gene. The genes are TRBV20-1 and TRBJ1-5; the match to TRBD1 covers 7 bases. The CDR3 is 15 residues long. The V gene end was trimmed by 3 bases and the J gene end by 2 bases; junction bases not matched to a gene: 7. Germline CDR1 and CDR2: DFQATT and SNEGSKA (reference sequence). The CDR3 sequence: CSARRQGGGNQPQHF. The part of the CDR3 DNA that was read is TGCAGTGCTAGGCGACAGGGTGGGGGCAATCAGCCC.

CDR3 sequence: CASSALSGANVLTF. The CDR3 DNA, read in part, is TGTGCCAGCAGTGCCCTCTCTGGGGCCAACGTC. The rearrangement links TRBV6-1 to TRBJ2-6; unclear D gene. Sequencing ends 3 residues short of the CDR3 end; the germline J gene provides the rest. Germline V gene lookup returns CDR1 MNHNS and CDR2 SASEGT. The V and J ends lost 4 bases and 0 bases respectively, with 4 bases between them. CDR3 length: 14 residues.